This is a list of T cell receptor beta chains from one sample in a study of early T cells in non-severe SARS-CoV-2 infection. From the 5' RACE reads, TCRdb called clonotypes with MiXCR, one entry per CDR3 protein. The data show about 22,000 distinct CDR3 sequences, with around 4.8% seen just once and about 7.8% held by the top ten. The sequencing input was whole blood. The receptor source for this set is an adult who was a healthcare worker with PCR-confirmed SARS-CoV-2 infection or an uninfected control (not recorded which). Both conserved end residues are part of each CDR3. Fields, in order: clone size, CDR3 length, J gene, D gene, V gene, CDR3 protein, CDR3 DNA. A D gene is named only where the DNA matches it firmly. Clone size is given for some rows only: seen once, a few or many times, or a class if the clone is expanded.

>many|14|TRBJ1-1|NA|TRBV27
CASSSKGVNTEAFF
TGTGCCAGCAGTTCGAAGGGGGTGAACACTGAAGCTTTCTTT
>many|16|TRBJ1-2|NA|TRBV4-3
CASSQEGRAGPYGYTF
TGCGCCAGCAGCCAAGAAGGCCGAGCGGGGCCCTATGGCTACACCTTC
>few|12|TRBJ1-4|TRBD1|TRBV20-1
CSASVQGEKLFF
TGCAGTGCTAGCGTACAGGGGGAAAAACTGTTTTTT
>many|13|TRBJ1-1|NA|TRBV29-1
CSVELVGETEAFF
TGCAGCGTTGAACTAGTCGGGGAGACTGAAGCTTTCTTT
>many|15|TRBJ2-3|NA|TRBV11-3
CASSPFAASTDTQYF
TGTGCCAGCAGCCCATTCGCGGCTTCCACAGATACGCAGTATTTT
>many|14|TRBJ2-5|NA|TRBV5-5
CASTRTGVQETQYF
TGTGCCAGCACCAGAACGGGGGTCCAAGAGACCCAGTACTTC
>NA|14|TRBJ2-7|NA|TRBV12-2
CASRLTAQPDEQYF
TGTGCAAGTCGCTTAACGGCGCAACCAGACGAGCAGTACTTC
>many|19|TRBJ2-3|TRBD2|TRBV28
CASSLGLAGAPGPTDTQYF
TGTGCCAGCAGTTTAGGACTAGCGGGGGCCCCCGGACCCACAGATACGCAGTATTTT
>few|14|TRBJ1-1|NA|TRBV7-2
CASSPTRGYTEAFF
TGTGCCAGCAGCCCGACCAGGGGCTACACTGAAGCTTTCTTT
>many|13|TRBJ1-6|NA|TRBV2
CASSNFVQSPLHF
TGTGCCAGCAGTAACTTCGTGCAGTCACCCCTCCACTTT
>many|14|TRBJ2-7|NA|TRBV11-3
CASSLGQSSYEQYF
TGTGCCAGCAGCTTGGGGCAGAGCTCCTACGAGCAGTACTTC
>few|14|TRBJ2-7|NA|TRBV28
CASLLGADNYEQYF
TGTGCCAGCCTCTTGGGGGCAGATAACTACGAGCAGTACTTC
>many|14|TRBJ2-3|TRBD1|TRBV5-1
CATSGQDPTDTQYF
TGCGCCACCTCGGGACAGGATCCCACAGATACGCAGTATTTT
>few|14|TRBJ2-3|NA|TRBV7-2
CASRRGLPGDTQYF
TGTGCCAGCAGGCGGGGACTTCCCGGAGATACGCAGTATTTT
>many|15|TRBJ2-2|TRBD2|TRBV7-2
CASSRLAGVAGELFF
TGTGCCAGCAGCCGACTAGCGGGGGTCGCCGGGGAGCTGTTTTTT
>NA|15|TRBJ2-2|TRBD2|TRBV10-2
CASSASGGRIGELFF
TGCGCCAGCAGTGCTAGCGGGGGAAGGATCGGGGAGCTGTTTTTT
>NA|16|TRBJ2-3|TRBD1|TRBV9
CASSGPYRGRTDTQYF
TGTGCCAGCAGCGGACCGTACAGGGGGCGTACAGATACGCAGTATTTT
>many|11|TRBJ2-5|NA|TRBV30
CAWSVGETQYF
TGTGCCTGGAGTGTAGGGGAGACCCAGTACTTC
>medium-sized|14|TRBJ2-1|NA|TRBV11-2
CASSSLLNYNEQFF
TGTGCCAGCAGCTCTCTACTGAACTACAATGAGCAGTTCTTC
>many|15|TRBJ2-5|TRBD1|TRBV4-2
CASSPGTVWKETQYF
TGTGCCAGCAGCCCCGGGACAGTTTGGAAAGAGACCCAGTACTTC
>many|12|TRBJ1-2|NA|TRBV13
CASSYSPRPITF
TGTGCCAGCAGCTACTCCCCTCGCCCCATCACCTTC
>many|11|TRBJ1-1|NA|TRBV28
CASKSWAEAFF
TGTGCCAGCAAAAGTTGGGCTGAAGCTTTCTTT
>many|13|TRBJ1-2|TRBD1|TRBV5-6
CASRKTGDYGYTF
TGTGCCAGCAGGAAGACAGGGGACTATGGCTACACCTTC
>NA|11|TRBJ2-7|NA|TRBV20-1
CSASSPSEQYF
TGCAGTGCTAGTTCTCCCTCCGAGCAGTACTTC
>many|12|TRBJ2-7|NA|TRBV6-1
CASSPEGGEQYF
TGTGCCAGCAGTCCCGAGGGGGGCGAGCAGTACTTC
>few|14|TRBJ2-7|TRBD1|TRBV18
CASSPSRGLVEQYF
TGTGCCAGCTCACCTTCCAGGGGGCTTGTCGAGCAGTACTTC
>few|16|TRBJ2-5|TRBD2|TRBV20-1
CSARPSSGGALETQYF
TGCAGTGCTAGACCTTCTAGCGGGGGGGCCCTGGAGACCCAGTACTTC
>many|13|TRBJ2-7|NA|TRBV5-6
CASSLGITYEQYF
TGTGCCAGCAGCTTGGGGATTACCTACGAGCAGTACTTC
>many|13|TRBJ1-5|NA|TRBV29-1
CSVESQPNQPQHF
TGCAGCGTTGAAAGTCAGCCCAATCAGCCCCAGCATTTT
>many|15|TRBJ2-5|NA|TRBV28
CASSFFLLGKETQYF
TGTGCCAGCAGTTTTTTTCTATTGGGGAAAGAGACCCAGTACTTC
>many|15|TRBJ2-7|TRBD2|TRBV5-1
CASSLRGLDSYEQYF
TGCGCCAGCAGCCTACGGGGACTAGACTCCTACGAGCAGTACTTC
>many|15|TRBJ1-4|NA|TRBV29-1
CSARVHSKVDEKLFF
TGCAGCGCCCGTGTACACAGTAAAGTAGATGAAAAACTGTTTTTT
>few|15|TRBJ2-7|TRBD2|TRBV6-2/TRBV6-3
CASSKTGLATYEQYF
TGTGCCAGCAGTAAAACGGGACTAGCAACCTACGAGCAGTACTTC
>many|14|TRBJ2-3|NA|TRBV7-9
CASSFQGLADTQYF
TGTGCCAGCAGCTTCCAGGGGCTCGCAGATACGCAGTATTTT
>medium-sized|15|TRBJ2-1|TRBD2|TRBV7-3
CASSTTSGDYNEQFF
TGTGCCAGCAGCACGACTAGCGGAGATTACAATGAGCAGTTCTTC
>many|14|TRBJ1-1|NA|TRBV11-3
CASSEDSQNTEAFF
TGTGCCAGCAGCGAGGACAGCCAGAACACTGAAGCTTTCTTT
>few|15|TRBJ2-3|TRBD2|TRBV6-5
CASSYYGLATDTQYF
TGTGCCAGCAGTTACTATGGACTAGCCACAGATACGCAGTATTTT
>many|13|TRBJ1-1|NA|TRBV5-1
CASSLEGVTEAFF
TGCGCCAGCAGCTTGGAGGGGGTGACTGAAGCTTTCTTT
>many|13|TRBJ1-1|NA|TRBV5-4
CASSLDRLWEAFF
TGTGCCAGCAGCTTGGACAGGTTGTGGGAAGCTTTCTTT
>NA|15|TRBJ2-2|NA|TRBV6-5
CASKPQGGNTGELFF
TGTGCCAGCAAACCACAGGGAGGGAATACCGGGGAGCTGTTTTTT
>few|17|TRBJ1-1|NA|TRBV5-1
CASSPRRQLKTNTEAFF
TGCGCCAGCAGCCCCCGCCGACAGTTAAAAACCAACACTGAAGCTTTCTTT
>many|14|TRBJ2-7|NA|TRBV12-2
CASRPRDGAYEQYF
TGTGCAAGTCGCCCCCGGGACGGCGCCTACGAGCAGTACTTC
>medium-sized|13|TRBJ2-7|NA|TRBV7-2
CASSSFPPYEQYF
TGTGCCAGCAGTTCGTTTCCCCCCTACGAGCAGTACTTC
>few|11|TRBJ1-2|NA|TRBV29-1
CSVEEAYGYTF
TGCAGCGTTGAGGAGGCCTATGGCTACACCTTC
>many|15|TRBJ2-5|NA|TRBV4-3
CASSQEGRGQETQYF
TGCGCCAGCAGCCAAGAGGGAAGGGGCCAAGAGACCCAGTACTTC